This section outlines one T cell receptor beta chain sequence together with its context. All enrollees were roughly 18 to 95 years old and from roughly 26 US areas. Cohort placement rested on clinical history that participants reported themselves. V was shortened by 6 bases and J by 0 bases, with 9 bases between the two germline ends. CDR3 length equals 14 residues. CDR1 and CDR2 from the germline V gene are ENHRY and SYGVKD. Libraries were prepared by immunoSEQ multiplex PCR; TCRdb keeps only in-frame clonotypes and omits some of them. The repertoire holds 490,000 or so clones, with 80% to 90% as singletons. The data are from a study of blood T cell repertoires in COVID-19. Study summary: Donors in the United States, Italy and Spain gave samples during acute or convalescent COVID-19.

Sequenced sample: PBMCs or T cells enriched from blood (not recorded which). The gene calls are TRBV10-3 and TRBJ1-3; D not certain. The sequence came from a woman aged 55-69 years who had recovered from COVID-19. CDR3 bases: TGTGCCATCAGAGTACAGAGCTCTGGAAACACCATATATTTT. Encoded protein: CAIRVQSSGNTIYF.